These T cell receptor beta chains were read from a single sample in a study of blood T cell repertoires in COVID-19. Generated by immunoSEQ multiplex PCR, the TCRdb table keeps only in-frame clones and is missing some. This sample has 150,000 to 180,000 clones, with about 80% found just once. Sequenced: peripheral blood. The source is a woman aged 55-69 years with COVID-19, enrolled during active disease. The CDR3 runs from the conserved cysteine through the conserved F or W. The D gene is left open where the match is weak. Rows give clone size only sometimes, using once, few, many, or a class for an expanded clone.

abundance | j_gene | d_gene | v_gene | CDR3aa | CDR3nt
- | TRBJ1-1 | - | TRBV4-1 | CASSLAGGATEAFF | TGCGCCAGCAGCCTTGCTGGAGGGGCTACTGAAGCTTTCTTT
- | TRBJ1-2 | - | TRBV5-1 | CASSRDHGVGYTF | TGCGCCAGCAGCAGGGATCACGGGGTAGGCTACACCTTC
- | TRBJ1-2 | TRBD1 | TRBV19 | CASFSTGTQHGYTF | TGTGCCAGCTTCTCGACAGGGACTCAGCATGGCTACACCTTC
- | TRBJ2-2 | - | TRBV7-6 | CASSLKQGYNTGELFF | TGTGCCAGCAGCCTAAAGCAGGGTTATAACACCGGGGAGCTGTTTTTT
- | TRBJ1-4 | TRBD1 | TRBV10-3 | CAISEPQGGSEKLFF | TGTGCCATCAGTGAGCCCCAGGGGGGTAGTGAAAAACTGTTTTTT
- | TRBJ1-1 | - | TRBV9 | CASSVAMVSTEAFF | TGTGCCAGCAGCGTAGCTATGGTTTCCACTGAAGCTTTCTTT
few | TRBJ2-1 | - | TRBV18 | CASSPPGGLGPDNEQFF | TGTGCCAGCTCACCACCGGGGGGGCTTGGGCCGGACAATGAGCAGTTCTTC
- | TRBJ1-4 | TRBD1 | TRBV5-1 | CASSASRGQLGEKLFF | TGCGCCAGCAGCGCTTCAAGGGGGCAGCTTGGAGAAAAACTGTTTTTT
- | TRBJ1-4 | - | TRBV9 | CASSAQDSPEKLFF | TGTGCCAGCAGCGCCCAGGACAGCCCCGAAAAACTGTTTTTT
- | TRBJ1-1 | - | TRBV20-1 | CSAGVPVEAFF | TGCAGTGCAGGGGTCCCAGTTGAAGCTTTCTTT
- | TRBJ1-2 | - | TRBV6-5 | CASSYSRVNYGYTF | TGTGCCAGCAGTTACAGCAGGGTGAACTATGGCTACACCTTC
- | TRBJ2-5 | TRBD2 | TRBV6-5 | CASSLAGASETQYF | TGTGCCAGCAGTCTAGCGGGAGCTTCAGAGACCCAGTACTTC
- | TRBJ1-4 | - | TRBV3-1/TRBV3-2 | CASSQIAGQAEKLFF | TGTGCCAGCAGCCAAATTGCAGGGCAGGCGGAAAAACTGTTTTTT
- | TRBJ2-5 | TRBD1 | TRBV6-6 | CASSRSRQGGLQETQYF | TGTGCCAGCAGTCGCTCACGACAGGGTGGGCTTCAAGAGACCCAGTACTTC
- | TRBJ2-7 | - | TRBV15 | CATSRDERQTYEQYF | TGTGCCACCAGCAGAGATGAGAGGCAGACTTACGAGCAGTACTTC
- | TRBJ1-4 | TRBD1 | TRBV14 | CASSQVIGTGEKLFF | TGTGCCAGCAGCCAAGTAATAGGGACAGGGGAAAAACTGTTTTTT
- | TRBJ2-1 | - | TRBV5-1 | CASSWGATSDEQFF | TGCGCCAGCAGCTGGGGGGCAACTAGCGATGAGCAGTTCTTC
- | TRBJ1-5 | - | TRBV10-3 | CAISDGNQPQHF | TGTGCCATCAGTGACGGTAATCAGCCCCAGCATTTT
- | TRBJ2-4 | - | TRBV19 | CASSRGALGKNIQYF | TGTGCCAGTAGCCGGGGAGCCTTAGGCAAAAACATTCAGTACTTC
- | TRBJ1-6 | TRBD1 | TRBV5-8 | CASSGGTGYNSPLHF | TGTGCCAGCAGCGGGGGGACAGGTTATAATTCACCCCTCCACTTT
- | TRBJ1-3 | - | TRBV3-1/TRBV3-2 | CASSPQGNSGNTIYF | TGTGCCAGCAGCCCACAGGGCAACTCTGGAAACACCATATATTTT
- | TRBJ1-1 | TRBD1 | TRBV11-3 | CASAIDRVAEAFF | TGTGCCAGCGCAATTGACAGGGTAGCTGAAGCTTTCTTT
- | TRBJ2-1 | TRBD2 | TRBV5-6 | CASSLNNPAGVLF | TGTGCCAGCAGCTTAAATAATCCAGCGGGAGTGCTCTTC
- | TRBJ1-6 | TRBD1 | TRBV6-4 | CASSESGTGGYNSPLHF | TGTGCCAGCAGTGAATCCGGGACAGGGGGCTATAATTCACCCCTCCACTTT
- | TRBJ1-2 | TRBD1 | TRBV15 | CATSRERQAGGYGYTF | TGTGCCACCAGCAGAGAACGACAAGCAGGGGGCTATGGCTACACCTTC
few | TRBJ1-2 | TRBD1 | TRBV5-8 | CASSSRQGYNYGYTF | TGTGCCAGCAGCTCTCGACAGGGGTACAACTATGGCTACACCTTC
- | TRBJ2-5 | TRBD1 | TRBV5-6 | CASSPGGIEKTQYF | TGTGCCAGCAGCCCAGGGGGCATCGAGAAGACCCAGTACTTC
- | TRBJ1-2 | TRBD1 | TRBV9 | CASSEGTVNYGYTF | TGTGCCAGCAGCGAAGGGACAGTAAACTATGGCTACACCTTC
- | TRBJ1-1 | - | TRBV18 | CASSPPKMRGTEAFF | TGTGCCAGCTCACCACCTAAAATGAGAGGGACTGAAGCTTTCTTT
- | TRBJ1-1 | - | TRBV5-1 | CASSSRVGGNTEAFF | TGCGCCAGCAGCTCCCGGGTCGGGGGGAACACTGAAGCTTTCTTT
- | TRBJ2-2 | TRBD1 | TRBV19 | CASSPTGPVTGELFF | TGTGCCAGTAGCCCGACAGGGCCGGTCACCGGGGAGCTGTTTTTT
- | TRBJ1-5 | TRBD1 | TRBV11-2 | CASSLEGQDNQPQHF | TGTGCCAGCAGCTTAGAGGGACAGGACAATCAGCCCCAGCATTTT
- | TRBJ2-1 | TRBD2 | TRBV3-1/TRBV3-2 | CASSQKGLAGSNEQFF | TGTGCCAGCAGCCAGAAGGGACTAGCGGGTAGCAATGAGCAGTTCTTC
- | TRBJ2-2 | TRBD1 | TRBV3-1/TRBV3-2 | CASSARGTGTGFNTGELFF | TGTGCCAGCAGCGCCAGGGGCACCGGGACAGGGTTTAACACCGGGGAGCTGTTTTTT
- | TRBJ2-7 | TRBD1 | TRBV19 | CASTKDRGREQYF | TGTGCCAGTACCAAGGACAGGGGAAGGGAGCAGTACTTC
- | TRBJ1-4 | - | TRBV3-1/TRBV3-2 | CASSQGGIFQTNEKLFF | TGTGCCAGCAGCCAAGGCGGTATATTTCAAACTAATGAAAAACTGTTTTTT
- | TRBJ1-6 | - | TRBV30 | CAWSPRALGVSSYNSPLHF | TGTGCCTGGAGCCCCCGAGCCCTGGGAGTAAGCTCCTATAATTCACCCCTCCACTTT
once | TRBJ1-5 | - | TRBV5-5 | CASSFMADSNQPQHF | TGTGCCAGCAGCTTTATGGCGGATAGCAATCAGCCCCAGCATTTT
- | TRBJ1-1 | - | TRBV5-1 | CASSLRSQAEAFF | TGCGCCAGCAGCTTGAGGTCACAGGCTGAAGCTTTCTTT
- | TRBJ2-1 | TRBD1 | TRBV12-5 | CASGLVTGGGRGEQFF | TGTGCTAGTGGTTTGGTGACAGGGGGCGGTCGGGGTGAGCAGTTCTTC
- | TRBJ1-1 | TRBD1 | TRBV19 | CASSHRGSDTEAFF | TGTGCCAGTAGCCACAGGGGGTCGGACACTGAAGCCTTCTTT
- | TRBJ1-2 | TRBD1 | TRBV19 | CASSPSLTGALDYGYTF | TGTGCCAGTAGTCCGAGTCTGACAGGGGCCCTAGACTATGGCTACACCTTC
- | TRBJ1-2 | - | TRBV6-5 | CASSSGDNYGYTF | TGTGCCAGCAGTTCGGGTGATAACTATGGCTACACCTTC
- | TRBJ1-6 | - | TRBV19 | CASSPSKSSYNSPLHF | TGTGCCAGTAGTCCTTCGAAGAGCTCCTATAATTCACCCCTCCACTTT
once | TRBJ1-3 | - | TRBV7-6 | CASSLGYSGNTIYF | TGTGCCAGCAGCTTAGGTTACTCTGGAAACACCATATATTTT
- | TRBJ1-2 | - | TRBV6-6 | CASSPWRTELSNYGYTF | TGTGCCAGCAGTCCCTGGAGGACAGAATTATCTAACTATGGCTACACCTTC
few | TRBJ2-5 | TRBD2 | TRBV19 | CASSIDRTSGETQYF | TGTGCCAGTAGTATAGATCGAACTAGCGGAGAGACCCAGTACTTC
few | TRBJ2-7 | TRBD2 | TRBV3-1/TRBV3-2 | CASSTTSGSYEQYF | TGTGCCAGCAGCACGACTAGCGGATCCTACGAGCAGTACTTC
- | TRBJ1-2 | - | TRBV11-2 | CASSSQGWAYGYTF | TGTGCCAGCAGCTCACAGGGCTGGGCCTATGGCTACACCTTC
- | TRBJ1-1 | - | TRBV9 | CASSRNTDMNTEAFF | TGTGCCAGCAGCCGTAATACAGATATGAACACTGAAGCTTTCTTT